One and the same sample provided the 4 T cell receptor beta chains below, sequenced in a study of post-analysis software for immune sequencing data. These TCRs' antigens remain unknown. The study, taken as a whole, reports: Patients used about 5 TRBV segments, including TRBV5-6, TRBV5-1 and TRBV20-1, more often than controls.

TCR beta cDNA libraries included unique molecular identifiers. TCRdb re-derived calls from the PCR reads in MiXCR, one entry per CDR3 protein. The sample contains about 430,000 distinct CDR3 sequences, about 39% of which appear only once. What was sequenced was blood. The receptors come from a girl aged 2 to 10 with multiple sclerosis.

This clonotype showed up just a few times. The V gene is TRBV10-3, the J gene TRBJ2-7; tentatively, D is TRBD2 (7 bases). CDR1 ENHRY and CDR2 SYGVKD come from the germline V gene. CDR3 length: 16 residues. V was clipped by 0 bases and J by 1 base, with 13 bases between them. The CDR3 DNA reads TGTGCCATCAGTGAGTCCGGGGGGCTCCAGTCCTACGAGCAGTACTTC. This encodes CAISESGGLQSYEQYF.

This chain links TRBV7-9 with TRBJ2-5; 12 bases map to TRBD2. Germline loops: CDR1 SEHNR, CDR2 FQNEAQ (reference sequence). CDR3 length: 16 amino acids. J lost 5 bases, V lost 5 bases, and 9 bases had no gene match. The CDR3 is CASSPWTSGAPETQYF. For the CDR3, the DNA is TGTGCCAGCAGCCCGTGGACTAGCGGGGCCCCGGAGACCCAGTACTTC.

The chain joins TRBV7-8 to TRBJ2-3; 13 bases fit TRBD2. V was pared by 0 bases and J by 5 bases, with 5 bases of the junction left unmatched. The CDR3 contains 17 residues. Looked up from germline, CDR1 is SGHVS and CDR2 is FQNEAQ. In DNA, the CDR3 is TGTGCCAGCAGCTTAGCCGGGACTAGCGGGATAGGAGATACGCAGTATTTT. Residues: CASSLAGTSGIGDTQYF.

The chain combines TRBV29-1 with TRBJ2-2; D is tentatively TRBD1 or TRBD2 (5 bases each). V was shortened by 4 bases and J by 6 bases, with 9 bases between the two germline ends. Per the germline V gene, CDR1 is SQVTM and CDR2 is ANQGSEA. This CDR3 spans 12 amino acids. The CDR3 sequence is CSVVRGAGELFF. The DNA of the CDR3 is TGCAGCGTTGTAAGGGGAGCCGGGGAGCTGTTTTTT.